These T cell receptor beta chains were read from a single sample in a study of blood T cell repertoires in COVID-19. Assay used: immunoSEQ multiplex PCR; TCRdb lists only in-frame clones, some missing. Of about 180,000 clones in the sample, roughly nine tenths were seen once. The source material was peripheral blood. The receptors originated from a man aged 65 to 79 with active or convalescent COVID-19. Each CDR3 is given with its conserved first and last residue. D genes are given only for firm matches. The size entry is marked missing in some rows and otherwise reads once, few, many or a size class.

j_call d_call clone_size v_call cdr3_nt cdr3_aa
TRBJ1-5 NA NA TRBV19 TGTGCCAGTAGTATAGGAGGTAGCAATCAGCCCCAGCATTTT CASSIGGSNQPQHF
TRBJ2-1 TRBD1 once TRBV28 TGTGCCAGCAGTCCCCCGGGGACAGGCGACAATGAGCAGTTCTTC CASSPPGTGDNEQFF
TRBJ1-2 NA NA TRBV2 TGTGCCAGCAGAGCCGACTTTCTTGGCTACACCTTC CASRADFLGYTF
TRBJ1-2 TRBD1 NA TRBV7-9 TGTGCCAGCAGCTCCTCCGGGACAGGGGGCGGCTACACCTTC CASSSSGTGGGYTF
TRBJ2-7 NA NA TRBV7-2 TGTGCCAGCAGCTTAACAGGGTTCGAGCAGTACTTC CASSLTGFEQYF
TRBJ1-6 NA few TRBV7-8 TGTGCCAGCAGCTTCGACAGGCCCTATAATTCACCCCTCCACTTT CASSFDRPYNSPLHF
TRBJ1-2 TRBD1 NA TRBV24-1 TGTGCCACCAGTGAACCCGGACAGGACTATGGCTACACCTTC CATSEPGQDYGYTF
TRBJ1-2 NA NA TRBV29-1 TGCAGTGGAACAGAGAACTATGGCTACACCTTC CSGTENYGYTF
TRBJ2-7 NA NA TRBV2 TGTGCCAGCAGCCTGGGACTTATCTACGAGCAGTACTTC CASSLGLIYEQYF
TRBJ2-7 TRBD1 once TRBV27 TGTGCCAGCAGGGGAATGGGACAGGGATCCTACGAGCAGTACTTC CASRGMGQGSYEQYF
TRBJ1-5 NA NA TRBV18 TGTGCCAGCTCACCCAACCCAGGGCTCAATCAGCCCCAGCATTTT CASSPNPGLNQPQHF
TRBJ1-2 NA once TRBV11-2 TGTGCCAGCAGCCTGCTCGCGTGGGGGCAGGTCTATGGCTACACCTTC CASSLLAWGQVYGYTF
TRBJ2-1 TRBD2 NA TRBV9 TGTGCCAGCAGCCCTCCAGGGGGGACTAGCGGGAGTGGTGAGCAGTTCTTC CASSPPGGTSGSGEQFF
TRBJ2-7 NA NA TRBV5-5 TGTGCCAGCAGCTTGGCCCTCTCCTACGAGCAGTACTTC CASSLALSYEQYF
TRBJ1-1 NA once TRBV6-5 TGTGCCAGCAGTTACTCTCGGCGGGGGAACACTGAAGCTTTCTTT CASSYSRRGNTEAFF
TRBJ1-5 NA NA TRBV7-9 TGTGCCAGCAGCTTCCTACAGGAAAGTCAGCCCCAGCATTTT CASSFLQESQPQHF
TRBJ1-1 NA NA TRBV7-9 TGTGCCAGCAGCTTAGGGTACGTTCCAGGGGATACTGAAGCTTTCTTT CASSLGYVPGDTEAFF
TRBJ2-2 NA NA TRBV4-1 TGCGCCAGCAGCCCGCTAGGGGGTTACGGGGAGCTGTTTTTT CASSPLGGYGELFF
TRBJ1-6 NA NA TRBV2 TGTGCCAGCTGCCCAGGGAATTCACCCCTCCACTTT CASCPGNSPLHF
TRBJ1-1 NA NA TRBV2 TGTGCCAGCAAATATGACAGTGAAGCTTTCTTT CASKYDSEAFF
TRBJ1-4 TRBD1 NA TRBV18 TGTGCCAGCCGACAGGGGGCGAAGGAAAAACTGTTTTTT CASRQGAKEKLFF
TRBJ2-7 NA NA TRBV11-2 TGTGCCAGCAGCTTAGTGAGGACTACTCCCTACGAGCAGTACTTC CASSLVRTTPYEQYF
TRBJ2-7 TRBD1 once TRBV7-6 TGTGCCAGCAGCTCCCGACAGGGGCTCGTGTACGAGCAGTACTTC CASSSRQGLVYEQYF
TRBJ1-2 NA NA TRBV27 TGTGCCAGCAGCGCGGCAGGGAGGTATGGCTACACCTTC CASSAAGRYGYTF
TRBJ2-3 TRBD2 NA TRBV28 TGTGCCAGCAACTTAGCGGGAGGTAGGACAGATACGCAGTATTTT CASNLAGGRTDTQYF
TRBJ2-1 TRBD1 NA TRBV7-2 TGTGCCAGCAGCTCGGGACAGAACTCCTACAATGAGCAGTTCTTC CASSSGQNSYNEQFF
TRBJ2-7 NA NA TRBV7-2 TGTGCCAGCAGCTTAGCACTAGCCAACTACGAGCAGTACTTC CASSLALANYEQYF
TRBJ1-1 TRBD1 NA TRBV3-1/TRBV3-2 TGTGCCAGCAGCCAAGATATGAGACTGACAGGGCAGAACACTGAAGCTTTCTTT CASSQDMRLTGQNTEAFF
TRBJ1-5 NA few TRBV18 TGTGCCAGCTCACCCCGCGGGTGGAATCAGCCCCAGCATTTT CASSPRGWNQPQHF
TRBJ1-3 TRBD1 NA TRBV7-8 TGTGCCAGCAGCTTAGGAGGGACAGGGCGGCGCGGAAACACCATATATTTT CASSLGGTGRRGNTIYF
TRBJ2-5 NA NA TRBV12-3/TRBV12-4 TGTGCCAGCAGTTTGGAAAGCCAGGCCCAGTACTTC CASSLESQAQYF
TRBJ2-1 NA NA TRBV20-1 TGCAGTGCTTCAACTAGAGACGAGCAGTTCTTC CSASTRDEQFF
TRBJ2-1 TRBD2 NA TRBV7-9 TGTGCCAGCAGCCCTAGAGGGACTAGCGGAACCTACAATGAGCAGTTCTTC CASSPRGTSGTYNEQFF
TRBJ1-2 NA NA TRBV6-2/TRBV6-3 TGTGCCAGCAGTTACCTGGGGGGAAAGGCGGACGGCTACACCTTC CASSYLGGKADGYTF
TRBJ2-6 NA NA TRBV7-3 TGTGCCAGCAGCTTAGCTAGCCGGTCTGTGGCCAACGTCCTGACTTTC CASSLASRSVANVLTF
TRBJ1-6 TRBD1 few TRBV4-3 TGCGCCAGCAGCCAAGAGGACAGGGTAGGATCACCCCTCCACTTT CASSQEDRVGSPLHF
TRBJ2-2 TRBD2 NA TRBV12-5 TGTGCTTCGCAGCGGGGCCAGAACACCGGGGAGCTGTTTTTT CASQRGQNTGELFF
TRBJ1-5 NA NA TRBV28 TGTGCCAGCACCCAGAATGGGCCCCAGCATTTT CASTQNGPQHF
TRBJ1-1 TRBD1 NA TRBV13 TGTGCCAGCAGCTTTAGACAGGGGAGGAACACTGAAGCTTTCTTT CASSFRQGRNTEAFF
TRBJ1-3 TRBD1 NA TRBV7-3 TGTGCCAGCAGCTGGGGACAGGGGGACACCATATATTTT CASSWGQGDTIYF
TRBJ1-2 TRBD1 NA TRBV19 TGTGCCAGTAGACCCGACAGGGTAAGAGGCTACACCTTC CASRPDRVRGYTF
TRBJ1-1 NA NA TRBV3-1/TRBV3-2 TGTGCCAGCAGCCAAGGACCTTGGGGGGGACCATTGGGTGAAGCTTTCTTT CASSQGPWGGPLGEAFF
TRBJ2-3 TRBD1 NA TRBV5-6 TGTGCCAGCAGCTTTGGCCTGAGGGGGCGTAGCACAGATACGCAGTATTTT CASSFGLRGRSTDTQYF
TRBJ1-2 NA NA TRBV20-1 TGCAGTGTGGGAGGGTCTGGCTACACCTTC CSVGGSGYTF
TRBJ1-6 TRBD1 once TRBV10-2 TGCGCCAGCAGTGAGTCCGGACAGGGAAATTCACCCCTCCACTTT CASSESGQGNSPLHF
TRBJ1-2 NA NA TRBV29-1 TGCAGCGTTGAAACTGGGCTCTATGGCTACACCTTC CSVETGLYGYTF
TRBJ2-5 NA NA TRBV28 TGTGCCAGCATAACTGGAGGGGTGGAGACCCAGTACTTC CASITGGVETQYF
TRBJ1-5 NA NA TRBV19 TGTGCCAGTAGTATCTGGGGAGATAGCAATCAGCCCCAGCATTTT CASSIWGDSNQPQHF
TRBJ1-5 TRBD1 NA TRBV18 TGTGCCAGCTCACCACCAGGACAGGGTAACAATCAGCCCCAGCATTTT CASSPPGQGNNQPQHF
TRBJ1-2 NA NA TRBV6-2/TRBV6-3 TGTGCCAGCAGTTACTCGCGGCCAGGGCCTAACTATGGCTACACCTTC CASSYSRPGPNYGYTF
TRBJ1-2 NA once TRBV6-6 TGTGCCAGCAGTTACAGCGCGGATTCCTATGGCTACACCTTC CASSYSADSYGYTF
TRBJ1-2 TRBD1 NA TRBV20-1 TGCAGTGCTAGTTCAGGGGGCGGCTATGGCTACACCTTC CSASSGGGYGYTF
TRBJ2-4 TRBD1 NA TRBV6-2/TRBV6-3 TGTGCCAGCAGTACAGGGGGTACGGGCAAAAACATTCAGTACTTC CASSTGGTGKNIQYF
TRBJ2-3 TRBD2 NA TRBV2 TGTGCCAGCAGCTTTGGACTAGCCGATACGCAGTATTTT CASSFGLADTQYF
TRBJ1-1 TRBD1 NA TRBV5-4 TGTGCCAGCAGCCCGACAGGGGATAGGACTGAAGCTTTCTTT CASSPTGDRTEAFF
TRBJ2-3 TRBD2 NA TRBV10-3 TGTGCCATCGGGCGGGAGTTCACAGATACGCAGTATTTT CAIGREFTDTQYF
TRBJ1-1 NA NA TRBV15 TGTGCCACCAGCAGAGTTCCGAGGCTCGGTGAAGCTTTCTTT CATSRVPRLGEAFF
TRBJ2-5 NA NA TRBV3-1/TRBV3-2 TGTGCCAGCAGCCGAAACTCGCGGGGCCTGGGGCAAGAGACCCAGTACTTC CASSRNSRGLGQETQYF
TRBJ2-7 TRBD2 once TRBV7-8 TGTGCCAGCAGCCCTGAGCGGGAGGGCTACGAGCAGTACTTC CASSPEREGYEQYF